The 7 T cell receptor beta chains presented below share a single source sample, sequenced in a study of cytomegalovirus exposure and HLA in healthy donors. Amplification used 60 Vbeta primers and 13 Jbeta primers. Repertoires were generated with immunoSEQ multiplex PCR, while TCRdb's copy carries only in-frame clones and drops some. The data show some 170,000 clones, with 9.5% seen just once and 1% to 1.5% held by the top ten. The sequenced sample consisted of PBMCs. The receptors shown here come from a woman aged 30 to 39 in good health and CMV-seropositive.

This clone was observed a few times. This chain connects TRBV11-2 to TRBJ2-1, with D unclear. CDR1 and CDR2 (germline): SGHAT, FQNNGV. V was pared by 6 bases and J by 8 bases, with 8 bases between. The CDR3 is 11 amino acids. The CDR3 nucleotides are TGTGCCAGCAGACCTTCGGATGAGCAGTTCTTC. Translation gives CASRPSDEQFF.

This chain links TRBV27 with TRBJ1-5; TRBD1 might be the D (5 bases). CDR3 length equals 15 residues. V was clipped by 2 bases and J by 7 bases, with 15 bases between them. In germline, CDR1 is MNHEY, CDR2 SMNVEV (reference sequence). CDR3 sequence reads: CASSLRWGGGQPQHF. CDR3 nucleotide sequence: TGTGCCAGCAGTTTAAGATGGGGCGGTGGCCAGCCCCAGCATTTT.

This chain connects TRBV15 to TRBJ2-6; D is possibly TRBD1 (6 bases). Germline loops: CDR1 LNHNV, CDR2 YYDKDF (reference sequence). This CDR3 has 17 amino acids. The V and J ends lost 8 bases and 0 bases respectively, with 17 bases between them. This CDR3 is CATFGQKHRSGANVLTF. CDR3 nucleotide sequence: TGTGCCACCTTCGGACAGAAACACCGCTCTGGGGCCAACGTCCTGACTTTC. The whole variable domain, remainder taken from reference TRBV15 and TRBJ2-6, is DAMVIQNPRYQVTQFGKPVTLSCSQTLNHNVMYWYQQKSSQAPKLLFHYYDKDFNNEADTPDNFQSRRPNTSFCFLDIRSPGLGDTAMYLCATFGQKHRSGANVLTFGAGSRLTVL.

The chain links TRBV25-1 to TRBJ1-1; 9 bases line up with TRBD1. From germline, CDR1 is MGHDK and CDR2 SYGVNS. V gave up 2 bases and J gave up 6 bases; unmatched junction bases: 7. The length of the CDR3 is 15 residues. Here the CDR3 DNA reads TGTGCCAGCAGTGAACCCCGGACAGGGGATGCTGAAGCTTTCTTT. As protein: CASSEPRTGDAEAFF.

Only a few counts were recorded for this clone. The rearrangement links TRBV5-6 to TRBJ1-6; maybe TRBD1 (5 bases). The CDR3 runs 15 residues. Germline assignment: CDR1 SGHDT and CDR2 YYEEEE. V lost 4 bases, J lost 8 bases, and 16 bases lay in between. CDR3 sequence (DNA): TGTGCCAGCAGCCCACTACCGGACACCTATTCACCCCTCCACTTT. Translated, it gives CASSPLPDTYSPLHF.

This clone was seen a handful of times. The chain couples TRBV10-1 to TRBJ2-7; 7 positions agree with TRBD2. Trimming removed 3 bases from V and 0 bases from J; junction bases left unmatched: 5. Germline CDR1 WNHNN, CDR2 SYGVQD (reference sequence). CDR3 size: 15 residues. The CDR3: CASSDTGGFSYEQYF. The CDR3 DNA reads TGCGCCAGCAGTGACACGGGGGGATTCTCCTACGAGCAGTACTTC.

V and J are TRBV7-9 and TRBJ2-7; perhaps TRBD2 as D (6 bases). V gave up 5 bases and J gave up 6 bases, with 23 bases separating them. Germline V CDR1 and CDR2: SEHNR, FQNEAQ (reference sequence). The CDR3 runs to 16 residues. CDR3: CASSAGGTQLPREQYF. In nucleotides, the CDR3 is TGTGCCAGCAGCGCTGGGGGGACTCAGCTTCCTCGCGAGCAGTACTTC.